The 9 T cell receptor beta chains below all came from one sample that was sequenced in a study of blood T cell repertoires in COVID-19. Generated by immunoSEQ multiplex PCR, the TCRdb table keeps only in-frame clones and is missing some. The sample contains about 500,000 clones, 89% of which appear only once. The source material was peripheral blood. All receptors come from a man between 18 and 29 years old with COVID-19, enrolled during active disease.

The chain couples TRBV27 to TRBJ2-7; possibly TRBD1 for D (6 bases). The CDR3 has 13 residues. Deletions cut 3 bases from V and 4 bases from J, with 10 bases between. Germline V CDR1 and CDR2: MNHEY, SMNVEV (reference sequence). The CDR3 here is CASSFYQGYEQYF. As DNA, the CDR3 is TGTGCCAGCAGTTTCTACCAGGGGTACGAGCAGTACTTC.

The count of this clone is one. The chain has TRBV19 and TRBJ2-1; TRBD1 agrees at 8 bases. V lost 6 bases, J lost 1 base, and 2 bases stayed unmatched. Germline CDR1 reads LNHDA; CDR2 reads SQIVND (reference sequence). The CDR3 covers 14 residues. The CDR3 DNA follows: TGTGCCAGTAGCGGGACAGGATCCTACAATGAGCAGTTCTTC. Encoded protein: CASSGTGSYNEQFF.

For this clone: In the same sample, other DNA sequences code for this CDR3. The rearrangement links TRBV12-3 or TRBV12-4 to TRBJ2-3; no clear D gene. V was cut by 3 bases and J by 1 base, with 5 bases left in between. This CDR3 is 13 amino acids long. CDR3: CASSFSRTDTQYF. The CDR3, as DNA: TGTGCCAGCAGTTTTAGTCGCACAGATACGCAGTATTTT.

This chain uses TRBV3-1 (or the pseudogene TRBV3-2) with TRBJ2-7; 11 bases are shared with TRBD2. The CDR3 sequence is 16 residues long. Per germline, CDR1 LGHDT and CDR2 YNNKEL (reference sequence). Unmatched junction bases numbered 13, after V lost 3 bases and J lost 9 bases. The CDR3 DNA reads as TGTGCCAGCAGCCACCCTACTAGCGGGGGACCTCGTAGGCAGTACTTC. Protein sequence: CASSHPTSGGPRRQYF.

V gene TRBV19 combines with J gene TRBJ2-7; TRBD1 matches 7 bases. The J segment lost 3 bases and the V segment lost 4 bases, leaving 9 bases of the junction unmatched. The CDR3 contains 15 residues. Germline CDR1 reads LNHDA; CDR2 reads SQIVND (reference sequence). This CDR3 is CASSTRTGQNYEQYF. The CDR3 DNA reads as TGTGCCAGTAGTACGCGGACAGGCCAAAACTACGAGCAGTACTTC.

CDR3 coding DNA: TGTGCCAGTAGCCCTGGGACTAGCGGGGTCCCCTACGAGCAGTACTTC. Translated: CASSPGTSGVPYEQYF. The gene calls are TRBV19 and TRBJ2-7; 13 bases fit TRBD2. Trimming cost V 6 bases and J 2 bases; bases outside gene matches: 7. CDR3 size: 16 residues. Per the germline V gene, CDR1 is LNHDA and CDR2 is SQIVND (reference sequence).

The rearrangement uses TRBV3-1 (or the pseudogene TRBV3-2) and TRBJ2-1, with 14 bases that match TRBD2. Trimming at V came to 0 bases and at J to 7 bases, leaving 5 bases not matched to a gene. The germline CDR1 and CDR2 sequences are LGHDT and YNNKEL (reference sequence). The CDR3 has 17 residues. The CDR3 DNA reads as TGTGCCAGCAGCCAAGACCTGGGACTAGCGGGAGCGAATGAGCAGTTCTTC. It encodes CASSQDLGLAGANEQFF.

The V gene is TRBV7-9, the J gene TRBJ2-1; 9 nucleotides agree with TRBD1. This CDR3 region has 15 residues. V dropped 5 bases and J dropped 2; count of bases not matched to a gene: 4. The germline gives CDR1 SEHNR, CDR2 FQNEAQ (reference sequence). CDR3 nucleotides: TGTGCCAGCAGCCTCGGACAGGGGACCTACAATGAGCAGTTCTTC. Amino acid sequence: CASSLGQGTYNEQFF.

V is TRBV15 and J is TRBJ1-3, with unresolved D. The CDR3 has 16 amino acids. Germline-derived CDR1 and CDR2 are LNHNV and YYDKDF (reference sequence). Trimming left V 0 bases short and J 0 bases short, with 9 bases between. The CDR3 DNA is TGTGCCACCAGCAGAGACTGGGCAGGCTCTGGAAACACCATATATTTT. It encodes CATSRDWAGSGNTIYF.